This T cell receptor (beta chain) was found in a study of T cell clusters in autoimmune cytopenias. Per germline, CDR1 SGHKS and CDR2 YYEKEE (reference sequence). The CDR3 length is 14 residues. TRB amplification used 250 ng of peripheral blood genomic DNA. TRB was amplified by touch-down multiplex PCR, primer pools A and B combined. TCRdb re-called the multiplex PCR reads; one entry per CDR3 protein, DNA not given. The sample is made up of 6,600 or so distinct CDR3 sequences, and the top ten hold around three fifths of it. Another study also made use of these data, one on T cell repertoires in aging, cancer and after chemotherapy.

The sequence derives from a human donor in good health. Sequencing input: peripheral blood. The rearrangement uses TRBV5-5 and TRBJ2-7; without DNA, the TCRdb call of TRBD1 cannot be checked. CDR3 loop: CASSPGQGAGEQYF.